Listed below are T cell receptor beta chains from one sample, sequenced in a study of blood T cells in healthy people across ages. Via MiXCR, TCRdb re-called the 5' RACE reads, giving one row per CDR3 protein. The data contain approximately 760,000 distinct CDR3 sequences, around a quarter of them seen just once; the ten biggest clones take up under 10%. This sample also belongs to another study, concerning T cells of mothers and their children.

The sample taken for sequencing was blood. All receptors derive from a boy aged 10-17 years in good health. Both conserved end residues are part of each CDR3. The D gene is left open where the match is weak. Clone size is shown for a subset of rows, as once, few, many or a class of expanded clone.

size	J	V	D	CDR3	DNA
few	TRBJ2-1	TRBV5-1	-	CASSPRRGEDNEQFF	TGCGCCAGCAGCCCTCGAAGGGGGGAGGACAATGAGCAGTTCTTC
few	TRBJ2-1	TRBV5-6	TRBD2	CASSHPGGRVYNEQFF	TGTGCCAGCAGCCATCCCGGAGGGAGGGTCTACAATGAGCAGTTCTTC
few	TRBJ1-4	TRBV7-2	TRBD1	CASSSTTGIVEKLFF	TGTGCCAGCAGCTCCACGACAGGGATAGTTGAAAAACTGTTTTTT
-	TRBJ1-6	TRBV4-1	TRBD1	CASSQETTGGYNSPLHF	TGCGCCAGCAGCCAAGAAACGACAGGGGGTTACAATTCACCCCTCCACTTT
few	TRBJ1-5	TRBV12-3/TRBV12-4	-	CASSLEPAGPQHF	TGTGCCAGCAGTTTAGAACCCGCTGGGCCCCAGCATTTT
few	TRBJ2-1	TRBV20-1	-	CSAISGSSYNEQFF	TGCAGTGCTATCTCCGGGAGCTCCTACAATGAGCAGTTCTTC
-	TRBJ1-3	TRBV20-1	-	CSARDGRISGNTIYF	TGCAGTGCTAGAGATGGGCGAATCTCTGGAAACACCATATATTTT
few	TRBJ2-4	TRBV12-3/TRBV12-4	-	CASSSDLSIQYF	TGTGCCAGCAGTTCGGACTTAAGCATTCAGTACTTC
few	TRBJ2-7	TRBV13	TRBD2	CASSFLSGLAGVEQYF	TGTGCCAGCAGCTTTCTATCGGGACTAGCGGGAGTCGAGCAGTACTTC
few	TRBJ2-2	TRBV9	-	CASRSDTGELFF	TGTGCCAGCAGGTCGGACACCGGGGAGCTGTTTTTT
-	TRBJ1-1	TRBV27	-	CASSSPRVGVTEAFF	TGTGCCAGCAGTTCCCCGCGTGTTGGGGTTACTGAAGCTTTCTTT
few	TRBJ2-7	TRBV12-3/TRBV12-4	-	CASGSREQYF	TGTGCCAGTGGGTCCAGGGAGCAGTACTTC
-	TRBJ2-3	TRBV20-1	TRBD2	CSARASGGTDTQYF	TGCAGTGCTCGCGCTAGCGGAGGCACAGATACGCAGTATTTT
-	TRBJ2-1	TRBV29-1	-	CSVEWQEVYNEQFF	TGCAGCGTTGAGTGGCAGGAGGTTTACAATGAGCAGTTCTTC
few	TRBJ2-5	TRBV7-2	TRBD2	CASSLIGLAETQYF	TGTGCCAGCAGCTTAATAGGACTAGCGGAGACCCAGTACTTC
few	TRBJ1-3	TRBV4-3	-	CASSQEGAAGNTMYF	TGCGCCAGCAGCCAAGAGGGTGCGGCAGGAAACACCATGTATTTT
-	TRBJ1-1	TRBV7-6	-	CASSSGVGPNLEAFF	TGTGCCAGCAGCTCAGGTGTTGGACCGAACTTAGAAGCTTTCTTT
-	TRBJ2-5	TRBV9	TRBD1	CASSGNQGQGGRETQYF	TGTGCCAGCAGCGGCAATCAGGGACAGGGAGGCCGAGAGACCCAGTACTTC
-	TRBJ2-3	TRBV7-8	-	CASRREILRKGTDTQYF	TGTGCCAGCAGGCGAGAAATCCTTAGAAAGGGCACAGATACGCAGTATTTT
-	TRBJ2-7	TRBV15	-	CATSSPYETAEQYF	TGTGCCACCAGCAGCCCTTATGAGACGGCCGAGCAGTACTTC
-	TRBJ1-6	TRBV5-5	-	CASSLEMTPAPLHF	TGTGCCAGCAGCTTAGAGATGACGCCGGCCCCCCTCCACTTT
once	TRBJ2-1	TRBV19	-	CASSIGAGKSNEQFF	TGTGCCAGTAGTATCGGGGCAGGGAAAAGCAATGAGCAGTTCTTC
few	TRBJ1-6	TRBV6-1	-	CASSEIGRSPLHF	TGTGCCAGCAGTGAAATCGGGCGTTCACCCCTCCACTTT
few	TRBJ2-1	TRBV6-6	-	CASTQDYYNEQFF	TGTGCCAGCACTCAGGACTATTACAATGAGCAGTTCTTC
few	TRBJ2-6	TRBV7-3	-	CASSLTQGSANVLTF	TGTGCCAGCAGCTTAACGCAGGGCTCGGCCAACGTCCTGACTTTC
few	TRBJ2-5	TRBV4-2	TRBD1	CASSQEADRGTQYF	TGTGCCAGCAGCCAAGAAGCGGACAGGGGGACCCAGTACTTC
-	TRBJ2-7	TRBV20-1	TRBD1	CSATGTGASYEQYF	TGCAGTGCTACCGGGACAGGTGCCTCCTACGAGCAGTACTTC
-	TRBJ1-1	TRBV2	-	CASSEALMESEAFF	TGTGCCAGCAGTGAAGCGCTTATGGAGTCTGAAGCTTTCTTT
-	TRBJ2-1	TRBV4-3	-	CASSQDEDGYNEQFF	TGCGCCAGCAGCCAAGATGAAGACGGTTACAATGAGCAGTTCTTC